Sequencing of this T cell receptor beta chain was carried out in a study of T cell responses to AZD1222 COVID-19 vaccine. Whole-study findings and limits: Donors, mostly white British, included more females; clonal diversity was possibly underestimated. Reports indicate that nearly half of spike-specific TCRs are directed at unmutated variant regions.

From germline, CDR1 is SGHTA and CDR2 FQGNSA. The CDR3 is 13 residues long. Profiled with immunoSEQ multiplex PCR; TCRdb holds only in-frame clones, not every one. The sample has about 120,000 clones; 70% to 90% are singletons. In regard to this clone: Its antigen is not known. Relative to the germline gene, one junction end is altered; a read error may explain this.

This sample comprised peripheral blood, obtained on day 0 of AZD1222 vaccination. J is TRBJ1-1 and V is TRBV7-2; D possibly corresponds to TRBD1 (6 bases). This receptor was taken from an adult in good health. The CDR3 nucleotides read TGTGCCAGCAGCTTATCGGCGCAGGAGAGGGGGACCTTT. Translation gives CASSLSAQERGTF.